The 17 T cell receptor beta chains in this list originate from one sample, sequenced in a study of identical twins. Using its own MiXCR run on the 5' RACE reads, TCRdb lists one record per CDR3 protein. The sample includes a few hundred thousand distinct CDR3 sequences, about 18% seen only once; the top ten take around 12%. The sequencing input was naive T cells sorted from blood. The source is a man aged 50 to 59 in good health.

This clonotype showed up just a few times. CDR3 DNA sequence: TGTGCCAGCGTCAGGCAGAATGAAGAGACCCAGTACTTC. Its protein is CASVRQNEETQYF. V is TRBV6-2 or TRBV6-3 and J is TRBJ2-5; unclear D gene. Between the trimmed V and J ends, which lost 8 bases and 3 bases, there was a span of 13 bases. Germline loops: CDR1 MNHEY, CDR2 SVGEGT. This CDR3 is built from 13 residues.

The DNA for the CDR3 is TGTGCCAGCAGCTGGGACGCCTCCTACGAGCAGTACTTC. It encodes CASSWDASYEQYF. The rearrangement links TRBV5-4 to TRBJ2-7; the D gene could be TRBD1 or TRBD2 (5 bases each). In germline, CDR1 is SGHNT, CDR2 YYREEE (reference sequence). V was cut by 3 bases and J by 0 bases, with 7 bases left in between. The CDR3 runs to 13 residues.

There are many counts of this clonotype. The chain uses TRBV14 and TRBJ2-1; 9 nucleotides match TRBD2. With V trimmed by 0 bases and J by 4 bases, 4 bases remained unmatched. The CDR3 runs 16 residues. Germline loops: CDR1 SGHDN, CDR2 FVKESK. This CDR3 is CASSQEFLAGYNEQFF. CDR3 DNA sequence: TGTGCCAGCAGCCAAGAATTCCTAGCGGGATACAATGAGCAGTTCTTC.

The gene calls are TRBV6-1 and TRBJ1-2, with D tentatively TRBD1 (5 bases). Trimming stripped 6 bases from V and 0 bases from J, with 11 bases between. The germline CDR1 and CDR2 sequences are MNHNS and SASEGT. This CDR3 has 14 residues. As DNA, the CDR3 is TGTGCCAGCAGCCGGGGACGGACTAACTATGGCTACACCTTC. Translating it yields CASSRGRTNYGYTF.

The chain has TRBV7-9 and TRBJ1-2, with 9 bases fitting TRBD1. The CDR3 runs 14 residues. After removal of 5 bases from V and 3 bases from J, the junction contained 4 bases not matched to a gene. Germline-derived CDR1 and CDR2 are SEHNR and FQNEAQ (reference sequence). This CDR3 reads CASSERTGDYGYTF. CDR3 in DNA: TGTGCCAGCAGCGAACGGACAGGGGACTATGGCTACACCTTC.

This clonotype was detected a few times. CDR3 residues: CASSTGSKGTGELFF. The CDR3 nucleotides read TGTGCCAGCAGTACCGGGAGCAAGGGCACCGGGGAGCTGTTTTTT. V is TRBV12-3 or TRBV12-4 and J is TRBJ2-2; D perhaps matches TRBD2 (6 bases). The CDR3 extends over 15 amino acids. V was pared by 5 bases and J by 4 bases, with 14 bases between.

The chain is built from TRBV9 and TRBJ2-2; 7 bases agree with TRBD2. This CDR3 spans 14 amino acids. Germline V CDR1 and CDR2: SGDLS, YYNGEE. Trimming removed 6 bases from V and 3 bases from J; junction bases left unmatched: 5. CDR3 nucleotide sequence: TGTGCCAGCACCCGGGAGGCCCACACCGGGGAGCTGTTTTTT. Amino acid sequence: CASTREAHTGELFF. The whole variable domain, remainder taken from reference TRBV9 and TRBJ2-2, is DSGVTQTPKHLITATGQRVTLRCSPRSGDLSVYWYQQSLDQGLQFLIQYYNGEERAKGNILERFSAQQFPDLHSELNLSSLELGDSALYFCASTREAHTGELFFGEGSRLTVL.

This clonotype showed up many times. The chain couples TRBV15 to TRBJ2-2; 7 positions match TRBD1. The germline CDR1 and CDR2 sequences are LNHNV and YYDKDF (reference sequence). V trimming: 0 bases; J trimming: 1 base; junction bases outside the gene matches: 5. This CDR3 contains 17 residues. The CDR3 nucleotides read TGTGCCACCAGCAGAGATTACAGGACAGGGAACACCGGGGAGCTGTTTTTT. Residues: CATSRDYRTGNTGELFF.

This clonotype has only a few counts. CDR3 DNA: TGTGCCACCAGCAGAGAACAGGGGAATAATTCACCCCTCCACTTT. Amino acid sequence: CATSREQGNNSPLHF. The chain recombines TRBV15 with TRBJ1-6; TRBD1 matches at 7 bases. CDR3 size: 15 residues. The J segment lost 5 bases and the V segment lost 0 bases, leaving 1 base of the junction unmatched. Germline lookup yields CDR1 LNHNV and CDR2 YYDKDF (reference sequence).

This clonotype was seen ten or more times. The rearrangement joins TRBV19 to TRBJ1-1, with a possible D match to TRBD1 (6 bases). This CDR3 spans 14 amino acids. Trimming removed 5 bases at V and 4 bases at J, with 14 bases between. The germline CDR1 and CDR2 sequences are LNHDA and SQIVND (reference sequence). The CDR3 sequence is CASSYITGPTEAFF. The CDR3 bases are TGTGCCAGTAGTTACATCACAGGGCCCACTGAAGCTTTCTTT.

This clonotype was counted a few times. The chain recombines TRBV29-1 with TRBJ2-2, with 9 bases aligning to TRBD2. This CDR3 spans 17 amino acids. J lost 4 bases, V lost 5 bases, and 14 bases had no gene match. Germline loops: CDR1 SQVTM, CDR2 ANQGSEA. In DNA form, the CDR3 reads TGCAGCGTTCGTTCCAGGGTAGCGGGAGACGGCACCGGGGAGCTGTTTTTT. As protein: CSVRSRVAGDGTGELFF.

In its sample, this clonotype was seen many times. At one end, the junction sequence differs from germline, possibly due to a read error. This chain links TRBV7-9 with TRBJ2-7, with 7 bases matching TRBD2. This CDR3 has 11 amino acids. Germline V CDR1 and CDR2: SEHNR, FQNEAQ (reference sequence). CDR3: CASSHGDYFHF. CDR3 nucleotide sequence: TGTGCCAGCAGCCACGGGGACTACTTTCACTTC.

CDR3 nucleotides: TGCAGTGCTAGAAATCGGGTGAACAATGAGCAGTTCTTC. This translates into CSARNRVNNEQFF. This chain uses TRBV20-1 with TRBJ2-1; no firm D call. Per germline, CDR1 DFQATT and CDR2 SNEGSKA (reference sequence). The CDR3 consists of 13 residues. Between the trimmed V and J ends, which lost 2 bases and 5 bases, there was a span of 10 bases.

Turning to this clonotype: One end of the junction is discordant with germline, which a read error may explain. The rearrangement links TRBV10-3 to TRBJ1-5, with a tentative D call TRBD1 (6 bases). CDR1 is ENHRY and CDR2 is SYGVKD in the germline V gene. The CDR3 length is 13 residues. This CDR3 is CAIREQGNQPEHF. CDR3 coding DNA: TGTGCCATCAGGGAACAGGGAAATCAGCCCGAGCATTTT.

This rearrangement joins TRBV5-5 to TRBJ2-5; D not resolved. The germline V gene has CDR1 SGHKS and CDR2 YYEKEE (reference sequence). There are 17 residues in the CDR3. Trimming removed 5 bases from V and 5 bases from J, with 25 bases in between. The CDR3 sequence: CASSNQGYVKPGETQYF. The CDR3, as DNA: TGTGCCAGCAGTAACCAAGGTTACGTTAAACCTGGCGAGACCCAGTACTTC.

The chain combines TRBV27 with TRBJ2-7, with D perhaps given as TRBD1 or TRBD2 (5 bases each). The DNA end is a closer match to TRBJ2-1, so the J assignment may be wrong. CDR3 length equals 12 residues. Per the germline V gene, CDR1 is MNHEY and CDR2 is SMNVEV (reference sequence). The CDR3 nucleotides are TGTGCCAGCAGTTCGGGGACCTACGAGCAGTTCTTC. Encoded protein: CASSSGTYEQFF.

This clonotype was counted at least ten times. One junction end does not reproduce the germline sequence, and a read error may be involved. The chain recombines TRBV20-1 with TRBJ2-5; no reliable D call. Germline assignment: CDR1 DFQATT and CDR2 SNEGSKA (reference sequence). The CDR3 sequence is 13 residues long. The CDR3 protein is CSARELGFQTQYF. The CDR3 coding sequence is TGCAGTGCCAGAGAGCTGGGGTTTCAGACCCAGTACTTC.